The clone carrying this TCR beta chain has a handful of counts. The sample is drawn from a study of blood T cell repertoires in COVID-19. Across the whole study: Some COVID-19 samples were acute and others convalescent; all came from the United States, Italy and Spain.

Assignments of participants to cohorts depended upon their own reported clinical history. Authors' methods: The authors estimated nucleated cell counts from reference gene primer amplification. Assay: immunoSEQ multiplex PCR; the TCRdb copy retains only in-frame clones and omits some. The V and J calls and clone size are taken from that table; D and trimming were inferred from the DNA. The data contain under 300,000 clones, about nine tenths of them seen just once; the ten biggest clones take up about 6%. After removal of 5 bases from V and 5 bases from J, the junction contained 4 bases not matched to a gene. The germline V gene encodes CDR1 MDHEN and CDR2 SYDVKM. CDR3 length: 13 residues.

The clonotype originates from a woman in her 30s with acute COVID-19. The sequencing input was PBMCs or T cells enriched from blood (not recorded which). The chain carries TRBV28 and TRBJ1-1; TRBD1 matches at 8 bases. The CDR3 sequence is CASSPGGRTEAFF. DNA for the CDR3: TGTGCCAGCAGTCCAGGGGGCCGAACTGAAGCTTTCTTT.